Below are 31 T cell receptor beta chains sequenced from a single sample in a study of blood T cell repertoires in COVID-19. Repertoires were generated with immunoSEQ multiplex PCR, while TCRdb's copy carries only in-frame clones and drops some. Of around 100,000 clones in the sample, roughly 84% were seen once. Sequencing was performed on peripheral blood. The receptor set was obtained from a man aged 40-55 years with acute or convalescent COVID-19.

The chain carries TRBV5-8 and TRBJ2-7, with TRBD2 as a possible D gene (7 bases). The CDR3 spans 13 residues. Germline CDR1 is SGHTS and CDR2 is YDEGEE. Trimming took 5 bases from V and 4 from J, leaving 13 bases between them. This CDR3 is CASSRGGDYEQYF. Written as DNA, the CDR3 is TGTGCCAGCAGTCGAGGGGGGGATTACGAGCAGTACTTC.

The chain is built from TRBV11-2 and TRBJ2-7; the match to TRBD1 covers 8 bases. The germline V gene has CDR1 SGHAT and CDR2 FQNNGV. V lost 5 bases to trimming and J lost 1 base; unmatched junction nucleotides: 10. This CDR3 spans 16 amino acids. CDR3 in amino acids: CASSLIGTGPSYEQYF. The CDR3 nucleotides read TGTGCCAGCAGCCTAATTGGGACAGGCCCTTCCTACGAGCAGTACTTC.

The J gene is TRBJ1-1, the V gene TRBV5-6, with a possible D match to TRBD1 (6 bases). CDR1 and CDR2 from the germline V gene are SGHDT and YYEEEE. V was pared by 0 bases and J by 6 bases, with 9 bases between. This CDR3 region has 13 residues. The DNA for the CDR3 is TGTGCCAGCAGCTTGGGGGGGCGGGCTGAAGCTTTCTTT. It encodes CASSLGGRAEAFF.

V usage is TRBV7-6 and J usage is TRBJ2-7; 8 bases align to TRBD2. The CDR3 is 13 amino acids. The germline gives CDR1 SGHVS, CDR2 FNYEAQ. Trimming cost V 4 bases and J 3 bases; bases outside gene matches: 2. In DNA form, the CDR3 reads TGTGCCAGCAGCTCAACTAGCGGCTACGAGCAGTACTTC. Residues: CASSSTSGYEQYF. The whole variable domain, filled in from reference TRBV7-6 and TRBJ2-7, reads GAGVSQSPRYKVTKRGQDVALRCDPISGHVSLYWYRQALGQGPEFLTYFNYEAQQDKSGLPNDRFSAERPEGSISTLTIQRTEQRDSAMYRCASSSTSGYEQYFGPGTRLTVT.

This clone is a singleton in its sample. This sample also contains other DNA sequences that code for the same CDR3. The chain recombines TRBV18 with TRBJ1-2; 10 nucleotides align to TRBD1. J was trimmed by 2 bases and V by 3 bases; bases with no gene match: 0. Germline-derived CDR1 and CDR2 are KGHSH and LQKENI. The CDR3 is 14 residues long. The CDR3 is CASSPGQGNYGYTF. The CDR3 nucleotides are TGTGCCAGCTCACCGGGACAGGGGAACTATGGCTACACCTTC.

This chain links TRBV5-6 with TRBJ2-3, with TRBD2 identical over 7 bases. J was trimmed by 5 bases and V by 3 bases; bases with no gene match: 6. Germline values: CDR1 SGHDT, CDR2 YYEEEE. The CDR3 covers 14 residues. CDR3 in DNA: TGTGCCAGCAGCTCATCCGGGGAGGGAGATACGCAGTATTTT. As protein: CASSSSGEGDTQYF.

This sequence joins TRBV19 and TRBJ2-2, with 8 nucleotides matching TRBD2. The CDR3 consists of 16 residues. The V gene's germline CDR1 is LNHDA and CDR2 SQIVND (reference sequence). The J segment lost 5 bases and the V segment lost 1 base, leaving 6 bases of the junction unmatched. CDR3 bases: TGTGCCAGTAGTATAGCGGGGGGGCATTCAACCGGGGAGCTGTTTTTT. The encoded protein is CASSIAGGHSTGELFF. The entire variable domain, with the rest obtained from reference TRBV19 and TRBJ2-2, is as follows: DGGITQSPKYLFRKEGQNVTLSCEQNLNHDAMYWYRQDPGQGLRLIYYSQIVNDFQKGDIAEGYSVSREKKESFPLTVTSAQKNPTAFYLCASSIAGGHSTGELFFGEGSRLTVL.

CDR3 region: CASSPRTGNYGYTF. CDR3 nucleotides: TGCGCCAGCAGCCCCAGGACAGGCAACTATGGCTACACCTTC. The chain recombines TRBV4-1 with TRBJ1-2, with 7 bases fitting TRBD1. The CDR3 covers 14 residues. After removal of 4 bases from V and 2 bases from J, the junction contained 4 bases not matched to a gene. Germline CDR1 and CDR2: MGHRA and YSYEKL.

The rearrangement joins TRBV30 to TRBJ2-5, with 9 bases matching TRBD2. This CDR3 contains 13 residues. CDR1 is GTSNPN, CDR2 SVGIG, per germline (reference sequence). Germline trimming cut 1 base from V and 5 bases from J; bases unmatched to any gene: 2. The CDR3, as DNA: TGTGCCTGGAGTGGCAGCGGGGGGGAGACCCAGTACTTC. This translates into CAWSGSGGETQYF.

The V call is TRBV7-9, the J call TRBJ2-7, with 7 bases fitting TRBD1. Germline V lookup: CDR1 SEHNR, CDR2 FQNEAQ (reference sequence). CDR3 length: 13 amino acids. V trimming: 5 bases; J trimming: 3 bases; junction bases outside the gene matches: 4. Here the CDR3 reads CASSGRQGYEQYF. CDR3 bases: TGTGCCAGCAGCGGGAGACAGGGCTACGAGCAGTACTTC.

V usage is TRBV18 and J usage is TRBJ2-4; the D is unclear. There are 14 residues in the CDR3. Germline CDR1 is KGHSH and CDR2 is LQKENI. The ends were cut back, 6 bases at V and 0 bases at J, with 9 bases in the middle. The CDR3 here is CASSPIQAKNIQYF. The DNA of the CDR3 is TGTGCCAGCTCCCCTATCCAAGCCAAAAACATTCAGTACTTC.

The chain recombines TRBV5-1 with TRBJ2-7; tentative D call: TRBD2 (5 bases). Deletions cut 4 bases from V and 0 bases from J, with 11 bases between. Germline-derived CDR1 and CDR2 are SGHRS and YFSETQ. The CDR3 runs to 14 residues. CDR3 region: CASSPLGSSYEQYF. CDR3 coding DNA: TGCGCCAGCAGCCCTCTAGGGAGCTCCTACGAGCAGTACTTC.

The rearrangement joins TRBV6-5 to TRBJ1-2; D is perhaps TRBD1 (5 bases). Trimming shortened V by 6 bases and J by 0 bases, and 14 bases separated the two germline ends. The CDR3 runs to 15 residues. Looked up from germline, CDR1 is MNHEY and CDR2 is SVGAGI. The CDR3 loop reads CASSPAWGANYGYTF. DNA for the CDR3: TGTGCCAGCAGCCCCGCCTGGGGGGCTAACTATGGCTACACCTTC.

The chain carries TRBV19 and TRBJ2-1, with 9 nucleotides matching TRBD1. Germline trimming cut 5 bases from V and 7 bases from J; bases unmatched to any gene: 9. Germline CDR1 reads LNHDA; CDR2 reads SQIVND (reference sequence). This CDR3 has 15 residues. CDR3 sequence (DNA): TGTGCCAGTAGTCTCCGACAGGGGGGGAATAATGAGCAGTTCTTC. Amino acid sequence: CASSLRQGGNNEQFF.

V is TRBV4-3 and J is TRBJ2-1; 7 nucleotides match TRBD1. J lost 4 bases, V lost 0 bases, and 9 bases had no gene match. The germline CDR1 and CDR2 sequences are LGHNA and YSLEER. This CDR3 has 17 residues. The CDR3 sequence is CASSQEWVGQYYNEQFF. CDR3 in DNA: TGCGCCAGCAGCCAAGAATGGGTGGGACAGTATTACAATGAGCAGTTCTTC.

This rearrangement joins TRBV4-1 to TRBJ1-3, with D possibly being TRBD1 (5 bases). CDR3 size: 17 residues. V dropped 1 base and J dropped 4 bases, with 17 bases sitting between them. Germline V gene sequence: CDR1 MGHRA, CDR2 YSYEKL. CDR3 protein: CASSQVNPFGGGNTIYF. The CDR3 bases are TGCGCCAGCAGCCAAGTTAATCCATTCGGGGGAGGAAACACCATATATTTT.

CDR3 in amino acids: CASSLAATNEKLFF. CDR3 DNA sequence: TGTGCCAGCAGTTTGGCAGCAACTAATGAAAAACTGTTTTTT. The chain links TRBV27 to TRBJ1-4; D not certain. The CDR3 is 14 residues long. Between the trimmed V and J ends, which lost 3 bases and 0 bases, there was a span of 5 bases. Germline assignment: CDR1 MNHEY and CDR2 SMNVEV (reference sequence).

The V call is TRBV5-1, the J call TRBJ2-1, with 14 bases lining up with TRBD2. Trimming at V came to 3 bases and at J to 10 bases, leaving 9 bases not matched to a gene. CDR1 is SGHRS and CDR2 is YFSETQ in the germline V gene. CDR3 length: 16 residues. CDR3 sequence: CASSSGTSGGVREQFF. The DNA for the CDR3 is TGCGCCAGCAGCTCCGGGACTAGCGGGGGTGTAAGGGAGCAGTTCTTC.

The chain combines TRBV9 with TRBJ1-4; 8 bases agree with TRBD1. Per germline, CDR1 SGDLS and CDR2 YYNGEE. This CDR3 comprises 15 residues. V dropped 0 bases and J dropped 8; count of bases not matched to a gene: 6. In nucleotides, the CDR3 is TGTGCCAGCAGCGTAGAGGACAGGGAGACGGAAAAACTGTTTTTT. Protein sequence: CASSVEDRETEKLFF.

The genes are TRBV7-9 and TRBJ2-7; D is perhaps TRBD2 (6 bases). Trimming took off 5 bases at V and 5 bases at J, with 16 bases between the two ends. Per the germline V gene, CDR1 is SEHNR and CDR2 is FQNEAQ (reference sequence). The CDR3 consists of 14 residues. CDR3: CASSLTKEGDEQYF. The DNA for the CDR3 is TGTGCCAGCAGCCTAACAAAGGAGGGTGACGAGCAGTACTTC.

The chain uses TRBV29-1 and TRBJ2-6; maybe TRBD1 (5 bases). The V end lost 6 bases, the J end lost 2 bases, and 11 bases lay between the germline ends. CDR1 SQVTM and CDR2 ANQGSEA come from the germline V gene. This CDR3 region has 14 residues. The CDR3 nucleotides are TGCAGCGTCGCCGCGACAGCTGGGGCCAACGTCCTGACTTTC. It specifies CSVAATAGANVLTF.

The chain carries TRBV9 and TRBJ1-2; the D gene is possibly TRBD1 (5 bases). CDR1 is SGDLS and CDR2 is YYNGEE in the germline V gene. CDR3 length: 17 amino acids. Trimming removed 4 bases from V and 4 bases from J, with 23 bases in between. For the CDR3, the DNA is TGTGCCAGCAGCTCAAGGGGCTCCTCGGGTGAAGGCTATGGCTACACCTTC. It encodes CASSSRGSSGEGYGYTF.

V gene TRBV11-1 combines with J gene TRBJ1-2, with D hard to call. This CDR3 contains 14 residues. CDR1 and CDR2 (germline): SGHAT, FQDESV (reference sequence). With 3 bases removed from V and 3 bases from J, the gap between germline ends came to 11 bases. CDR3 nucleotides: TGTGCCAGCAGCTTGCGCCCCCGGGACTATGGCTACACCTTC. Protein product: CASSLRPRDYGYTF.

The chain carries TRBV29-1 and TRBJ1-1; D call uncertain. Trimming cost V 1 base and J 1 base, with 4 bases left between them. Looked up from germline, CDR1 is SQVTM and CDR2 is ANQGSEA. This CDR3 has 12 amino acids. The CDR3 DNA reads TGCAGCGTTGAAGTCGGGAACACTGAAGCTTTCTTT. Amino acids: CSVEVGNTEAFF.

V is TRBV5-1 and J is TRBJ1-4, with 8 bases lining up with TRBD1. The germline CDR1 and CDR2 sequences are SGHRS and YFSETQ. The CDR3 is made up of 14 amino acids. The V and J ends lost 4 bases and 7 bases, in that order; junction bases with no gene match: 6. The CDR3 region is CASSLSGGGEKLFF. The DNA for the CDR3 is TGCGCCAGCAGCCTATCAGGGGGCGGTGAAAAACTGTTTTTT.

This clone was counted a few times. The chain joins TRBV11-2 to TRBJ2-2; tentative D call: TRBD2 (6 bases). Trimming left V 7 bases short and J 2 bases short, with 14 bases between. CDR1 and CDR2 (germline): SGHAT, FQNNGV. The CDR3 loop spans 15 amino acids. The CDR3 bases are TGTGCCAGCACCCTCCGGCGGGGAAACACCGGGGAGCTGTTTTTT. Translation gives CASTLRRGNTGELFF.

This chain uses TRBV6-6 with TRBJ2-3; 7 bases match TRBD2. The CDR3 is 15 residues long. J was trimmed by 6 bases and V by 11 bases; bases with no gene match: 17. Germline values: CDR1 MNHNY, CDR2 SVGAGI (reference sequence). Here the CDR3 reads CACERGRVSYDTQYF. The CDR3 coding sequence is TGTGCCTGCGAGCGGGGCAGGGTGTCGTACGATACGCAGTATTTT.

CDR3 sequence reads: CASSSWGTEVVEQYF. In DNA form, the CDR3 reads TGTGCCAGCAGCTCTTGGGGGACAGAGGTGGTCGAGCAGTACTTC. This chain connects TRBV11-2 to TRBJ2-7; 7 bases line up with TRBD1. Losses at the gene ends were 4 bases for V and 6 bases for J; bases not matched to a gene: 12. The CDR3 length is 15 residues. CDR1 and CDR2 (germline): SGHAT, FQNNGV. The full variable domain, completed using reference TRBV11-2 and TRBJ2-7, is EAGVAQSPRYKIIEKRQSVAFWCNPISGHATLYWYQQILGQGPKLLIQFQNNGVVDDSQLPKDRFSAERLKGVDSTLKIQPAKLEDSAVYLCASSSWGTEVVEQYFGPGTRLTVT.

J is TRBJ2-5 and V is TRBV7-6; 9 nucleotides match TRBD2. Trimming cost V 1 base and J 4 bases; bases outside gene matches: 1. This CDR3 is built from 14 residues. The germline CDR1 and CDR2 sequences are SGHVS and FNYEAQ. As DNA, the CDR3 is TGTGCCAGCAGCTTAGATAGCGGGGGAGAGACCCAGTACTTC. The encoded protein is CASSLDSGGETQYF.

The chain carries TRBV27 and TRBJ2-1, with 8 positions matching TRBD2. From germline, CDR1 is MNHEY and CDR2 SMNVEV (reference sequence). V lost 6 bases to trimming and J lost 2 bases; unmatched junction nucleotides: 12. This CDR3 spans 17 amino acids. In DNA, the CDR3 is TGTGCCAGCAGCGGGGCAGGGGAAGCGGGGGCCTACAATGAGCAGTTCTTC. It translates to CASSGAGEAGAYNEQFF.

This sequence joins TRBV6-5 and TRBJ2-7; D call uncertain. Trimming took off 10 bases at V and 2 bases at J, with 18 bases between the two ends. Germline V gives CDR1 MNHEY, CDR2 SVGAGI. This CDR3 is built from 14 residues. CDR3 coding DNA: TGTGCCACCCGATCGATAGCATCCACCTACGAGCAGTACTTC. This gives the protein CATRSIASTYEQYF.